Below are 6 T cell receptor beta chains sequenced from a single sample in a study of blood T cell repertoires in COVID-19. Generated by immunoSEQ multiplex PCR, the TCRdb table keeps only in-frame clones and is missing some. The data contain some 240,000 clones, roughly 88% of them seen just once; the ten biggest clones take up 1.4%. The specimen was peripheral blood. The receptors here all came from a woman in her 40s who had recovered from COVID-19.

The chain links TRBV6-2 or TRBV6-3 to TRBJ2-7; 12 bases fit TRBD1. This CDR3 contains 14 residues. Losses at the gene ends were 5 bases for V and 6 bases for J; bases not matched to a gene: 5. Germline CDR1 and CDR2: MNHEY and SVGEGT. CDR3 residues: CASSPWGQGAEQYF. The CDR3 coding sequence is TGTGCCAGCAGTCCGTGGGGACAGGGGGCCGAGCAGTACTTC.

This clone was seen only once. For the CDR3, the DNA is TGTGCCAGCAGTTACTCCCCCAGCGGGGGTGGGAATGAGCAGTTCTTC. Amino acids: CASSYSPSGGGNEQFF. The chain carries TRBV6-2 or TRBV6-3 and TRBJ2-1; 8 nucleotides match TRBD2. Trimming took 0 bases from V and 7 from J; bases not matched to a gene: 8. Germline V CDR1 and CDR2: MNHEY, SVGEGT. CDR3 length: 16 amino acids.

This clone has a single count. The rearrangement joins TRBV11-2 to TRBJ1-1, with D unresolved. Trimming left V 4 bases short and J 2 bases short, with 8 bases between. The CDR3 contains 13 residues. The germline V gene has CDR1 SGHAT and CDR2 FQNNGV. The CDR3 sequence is CASSSTDNTEAFF. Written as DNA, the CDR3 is TGTGCCAGCAGCTCGACTGACAACACTGAAGCTTTCTTT.

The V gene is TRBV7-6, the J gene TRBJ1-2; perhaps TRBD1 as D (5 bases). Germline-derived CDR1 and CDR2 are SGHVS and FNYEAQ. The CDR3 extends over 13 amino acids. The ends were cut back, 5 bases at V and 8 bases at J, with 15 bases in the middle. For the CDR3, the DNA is TGTGCCAGCAGCCCTCCGGGAGGGGAGGGCTACACCTTC. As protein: CASSPPGGEGYTF.

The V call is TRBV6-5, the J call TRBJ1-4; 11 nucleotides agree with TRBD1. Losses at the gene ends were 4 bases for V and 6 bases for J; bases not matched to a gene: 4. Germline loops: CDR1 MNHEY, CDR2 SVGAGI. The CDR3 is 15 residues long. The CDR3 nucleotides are TGTGCCAGCAGTTCCCGGACAGGGGGCGATGAAAAACTGTTTTTT. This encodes CASSSRTGGDEKLFF.

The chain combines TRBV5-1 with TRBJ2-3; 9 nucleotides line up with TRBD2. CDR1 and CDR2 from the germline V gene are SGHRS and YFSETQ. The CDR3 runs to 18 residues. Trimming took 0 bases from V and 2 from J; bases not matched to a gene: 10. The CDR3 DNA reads TGCGCCAGCAGCTTGGTCCGTTTTAGCGGGGGTGACACAGATACGCAGTATTTT. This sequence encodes CASSLVRFSGGDTDTQYF.